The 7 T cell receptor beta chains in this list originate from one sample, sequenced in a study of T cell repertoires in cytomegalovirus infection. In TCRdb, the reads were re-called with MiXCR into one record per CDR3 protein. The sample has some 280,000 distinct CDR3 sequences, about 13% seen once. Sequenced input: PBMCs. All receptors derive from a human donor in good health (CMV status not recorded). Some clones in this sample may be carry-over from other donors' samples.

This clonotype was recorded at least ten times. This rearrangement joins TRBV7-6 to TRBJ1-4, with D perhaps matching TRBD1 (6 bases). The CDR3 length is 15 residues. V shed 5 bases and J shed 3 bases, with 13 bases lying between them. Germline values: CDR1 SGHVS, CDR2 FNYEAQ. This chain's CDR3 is CASSRGQNANEKLFF. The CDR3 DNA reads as TGTGCCAGCAGCCGAGGACAGAATGCTAATGAAAAACTGTTTTTT.

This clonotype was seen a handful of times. CDR3: CASSWTGTGANTGELFF. CDR3 nucleotides: TGTGCCAGCAGTTGGACCGGGACAGGCGCGAACACCGGGGAGCTGTTTTTT. The chain links TRBV27 to TRBJ2-2, with 8 bases fitting TRBD1. Germline assignment: CDR1 MNHEY and CDR2 SMNVEV (reference sequence). This CDR3 has 17 amino acids. V lost 4 bases, J lost 0 bases, and 7 bases stayed unmatched.

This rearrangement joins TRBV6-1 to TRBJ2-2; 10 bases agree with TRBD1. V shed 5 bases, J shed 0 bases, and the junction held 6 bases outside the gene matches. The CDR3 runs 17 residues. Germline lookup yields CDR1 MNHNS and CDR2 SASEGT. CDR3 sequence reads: CASSPRDRGSNTGELFF. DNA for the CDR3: TGTGCCAGCAGTCCCCGGGACAGGGGCTCGAACACCGGGGAGCTGTTTTTT.

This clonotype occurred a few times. As DNA, the CDR3 is TGTGCCAGCAGTTTCTACGATACAGGGACGCAGTACTTC. Translation: CASSFYDTGTQYF. The J gene is TRBJ2-7, the V gene TRBV28; perhaps TRBD1 as D (6 bases). Germline V gene lookup returns CDR1 MDHEN and CDR2 SYDVKM. Trimming cost V 3 bases and J 9 bases, with 15 bases left between them. This CDR3 is built from 13 residues.

The CDR3 here is CASGGAPSSYNEQFF. The CDR3 DNA is TGTGCTAGTGGGGGGGCCCCTAGCTCCTACAATGAGCAGTTCTTC. The rearrangement uses TRBV12-5 and TRBJ2-1; D may be TRBD1 (6 bases). Germline lookup yields CDR1 LGHNT and CDR2 FRNRAP. This CDR3 is 15 amino acids long. The V gene lost 6 bases and the J gene lost 0 bases, with 12 bases spanning the gap.

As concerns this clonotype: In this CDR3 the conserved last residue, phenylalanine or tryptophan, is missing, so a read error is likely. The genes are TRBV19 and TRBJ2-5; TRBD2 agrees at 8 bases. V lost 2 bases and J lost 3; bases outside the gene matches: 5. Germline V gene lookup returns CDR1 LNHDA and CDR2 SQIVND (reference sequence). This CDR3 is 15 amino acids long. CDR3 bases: TGTGCCAGTAGTATATATTCAGCGGGAGAAGAGACCCAGTACTAC. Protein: CASSIYSAGEETQYY.

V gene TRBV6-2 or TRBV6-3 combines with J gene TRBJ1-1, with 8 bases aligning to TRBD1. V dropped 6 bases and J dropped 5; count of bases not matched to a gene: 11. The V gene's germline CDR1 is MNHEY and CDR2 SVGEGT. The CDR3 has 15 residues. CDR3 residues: CASSSSRGRGTEAFF. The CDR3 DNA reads TGTGCCAGCAGCTCAAGCAGGGGGCGTGGGACTGAAGCTTTCTTT.